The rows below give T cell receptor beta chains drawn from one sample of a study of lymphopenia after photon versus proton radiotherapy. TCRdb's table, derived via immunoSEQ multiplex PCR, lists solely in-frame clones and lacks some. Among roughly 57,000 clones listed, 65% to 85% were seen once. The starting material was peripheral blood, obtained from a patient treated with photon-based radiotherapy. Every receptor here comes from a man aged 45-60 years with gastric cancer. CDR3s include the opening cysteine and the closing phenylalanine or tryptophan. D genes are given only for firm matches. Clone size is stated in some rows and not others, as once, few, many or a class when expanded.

cdr3_nt: TGTGCCAGCAGTGAAAGGGAGCACCCCGCCAATTTT; cdr3_aa: CASSEREHPANF; d_call: NA; v_call: TRBV2; clone_size: NA; j_call: TRBJ1-3
cdr3_nt: TGCAGCGTTGGCCGGGATTTAGCGGGCACTGAAGCTTTCTTT; cdr3_aa: CSVGRDLAGTEAFF; d_call: NA; v_call: TRBV29-1; clone_size: NA; j_call: TRBJ1-1
cdr3_nt: TGTGCCAGCTCAACCCGAGAGGGCGAGCAGTACTTC; cdr3_aa: CASSTREGEQYF; d_call: NA; v_call: TRBV18; clone_size: NA; j_call: TRBJ2-7
cdr3_nt: TGTGCCAGCAGCCAAGCGGGAGGGCCCAGCTACGAGCAGTACTTC; cdr3_aa: CASSQAGGPSYEQYF; d_call: TRBD2; v_call: TRBV14; clone_size: NA; j_call: TRBJ2-7
cdr3_nt: TGTGCCAGCAGCCCCGGACAGGGAAGTAACAATGAGCAGTTCTTC; cdr3_aa: CASSPGQGSNNEQFF; d_call: TRBD1; v_call: TRBV7-9; clone_size: NA; j_call: TRBJ2-1
cdr3_nt: TGTGCCAGCAGTTTATCCAGGGCAACTAATGAAAAACTGTTTTTT; cdr3_aa: CASSLSRATNEKLFF; d_call: NA; v_call: TRBV28; clone_size: NA; j_call: TRBJ1-4
cdr3_nt: TGTGCCAGTAGCAGGAGGGCGGACACTGAAGCTTTCTTT; cdr3_aa: CASSRRADTEAFF; d_call: NA; v_call: TRBV19; clone_size: NA; j_call: TRBJ1-1
cdr3_nt: TGTGCCAGCAGGCACCAGGGGGTAGGGAATCAGCCCCAGCATTTT; cdr3_aa: CASRHQGVGNQPQHF; d_call: TRBD1; v_call: TRBV6-5; clone_size: NA; j_call: TRBJ1-5
cdr3_nt: TGTGCCAGCAGCTTAGGGCCGGGCAGGCAAGAGACCCAGTACTTC; cdr3_aa: CASSLGPGRQETQYF; d_call: NA; v_call: TRBV11-2; clone_size: NA; j_call: TRBJ2-5
cdr3_nt: TGTGCCACCAGCAGAGATCCTAGACAGAGGCCTTCCTACGAGCAGTACTTC; cdr3_aa: CATSRDPRQRPSYEQYF; d_call: NA; v_call: TRBV15; clone_size: once; j_call: TRBJ2-7
cdr3_nt: TGCAGCGTTGGAGGTGGTGCCGAAAAACTGTTTTTT; cdr3_aa: CSVGGGAEKLFF; d_call: NA; v_call: TRBV29-1; clone_size: NA; j_call: TRBJ1-4
cdr3_nt: TGTGCCAGCAGTTACTCTTGGACAGGGACTAATGAAAAACTGTTTTTT; cdr3_aa: CASSYSWTGTNEKLFF; d_call: TRBD1; v_call: TRBV6-5; clone_size: NA; j_call: TRBJ1-4
cdr3_nt: TGTGCCAGCTCACCACAACAGGATAGCACAGATACGCAGTATTTT; cdr3_aa: CASSPQQDSTDTQYF; d_call: NA; v_call: TRBV18; clone_size: NA; j_call: TRBJ2-3
cdr3_nt: TGCGCCAGCAGCCGGGACTACTTTTACACCGGGGAGCTGTTTTTT; cdr3_aa: CASSRDYFYTGELFF; d_call: TRBD2; v_call: TRBV4-1; clone_size: NA; j_call: TRBJ2-2
cdr3_nt: TGTGCCAGCAGCCAAGTTGAACGAAGGGGGGTCGAGCAGTACTTC; cdr3_aa: CASSQVERRGVEQYF; d_call: NA; v_call: TRBV14; clone_size: NA; j_call: TRBJ2-7
cdr3_nt: TGTGCCACCAGCAGGGCCTTCCTAGCGGGAGGGCACGAGCAGTACTTC; cdr3_aa: CATSRAFLAGGHEQYF; d_call: TRBD2; v_call: TRBV15; clone_size: NA; j_call: TRBJ2-7
cdr3_nt: TGTGCCAGCAGTCAAAGTCAGGGAGGCTACACCTTC; cdr3_aa: CASSQSQGGYTF; d_call: NA; v_call: TRBV25-1; clone_size: few; j_call: TRBJ1-2
cdr3_nt: TGTGCCAGCAGCTTTTGGCGGGGGTCCTACAATGAGCAGTTCTTC; cdr3_aa: CASSFWRGSYNEQFF; d_call: TRBD2; v_call: TRBV7-8; clone_size: NA; j_call: TRBJ2-1
cdr3_nt: TGCGCCAGCAGCCAAGATCGAAGGGTCACCGGGGAGCTGTTTTTT; cdr3_aa: CASSQDRRVTGELFF; d_call: NA; v_call: TRBV4-1; clone_size: once; j_call: TRBJ2-2
cdr3_nt: TGTGCCAGCGGTGGGACAGGGACATTTCTCTACGAGCAGTACTTC; cdr3_aa: CASGGTGTFLYEQYF; d_call: TRBD1; v_call: TRBV6-5; clone_size: NA; j_call: TRBJ2-7
cdr3_nt: TGTGCCAGCAGCCACCCGGAATTAACAGAGCAGTACTTC; cdr3_aa: CASSHPELTEQYF; d_call: NA; v_call: TRBV7-2; clone_size: once; j_call: TRBJ2-7
cdr3_nt: TGTGCCAGCAGCGTAACAGCCGGGGAGCTGTTTTTT; cdr3_aa: CASSVTAGELFF; d_call: NA; v_call: TRBV9; clone_size: few; j_call: TRBJ2-2
cdr3_nt: TGTGCCAGTAGGCAGGGGGTATCTAGCACAGATACGCAGTATTTT; cdr3_aa: CASRQGVSSTDTQYF; d_call: TRBD1; v_call: TRBV19; clone_size: NA; j_call: TRBJ2-3
cdr3_nt: TGTGCCTGGAGTGTAACCAGGGGGGAGACCCAGTACTTC; cdr3_aa: CAWSVTRGETQYF; d_call: TRBD1; v_call: TRBV30; clone_size: NA; j_call: TRBJ2-5
cdr3_nt: TGTGCCAGCAGTTCACAGGGTTACTATGGCTACACCTTC; cdr3_aa: CASSSQGYYGYTF; d_call: NA; v_call: TRBV27; clone_size: NA; j_call: TRBJ1-2
cdr3_nt: TGTGCCAGTAGTAACAGGGGCTCTGGAAACACCATATATTTT; cdr3_aa: CASSNRGSGNTIYF; d_call: TRBD1; v_call: TRBV19; clone_size: many; j_call: TRBJ1-3
cdr3_nt: TGTGCCAGCAGTTTGGCCCTCAAGAAGACTGGGGGGGAGACCCAGTACTTC; cdr3_aa: CASSLALKKTGGETQYF; d_call: NA; v_call: TRBV28; clone_size: NA; j_call: TRBJ2-5
cdr3_nt: TGTGCCGGCAAGGCTAGCGGGCTCTCCTACGAGCAGTACTTC; cdr3_aa: CAGKASGLSYEQYF; d_call: TRBD2; v_call: TRBV2; clone_size: NA; j_call: TRBJ2-7
cdr3_nt: TGTGCCAGCAGTTTTAACGGACAGCTACTCAATCAGCCCCAGCATTTT; cdr3_aa: CASSFNGQLLNQPQHF; d_call: NA; v_call: TRBV27; clone_size: NA; j_call: TRBJ1-5
cdr3_nt: TGTGCCAGCAGCGTAGGGATAACTAGCGGCGCGAACACCGGGGAGCTGTTTTTT; cdr3_aa: CASSVGITSGANTGELFF; d_call: TRBD2; v_call: TRBV9; clone_size: NA; j_call: TRBJ2-2
cdr3_nt: TGTGCCAGCAGCCAAGCGACAGGGGGCAATGAGCAGTTCTTC; cdr3_aa: CASSQATGGNEQFF; d_call: TRBD1; v_call: TRBV14; clone_size: NA; j_call: TRBJ2-1
cdr3_nt: TGTGCCAGCAGCTTAGTGGCAGGGGCTGGGGTGAACTATGGCTACACCTTC; cdr3_aa: CASSLVAGAGVNYGYTF; d_call: NA; v_call: TRBV7-8; clone_size: NA; j_call: TRBJ1-2
cdr3_nt: TGCGCCAGCAGCCAATTAGGAGAGCGGTACGAGCAGTACTTC; cdr3_aa: CASSQLGERYEQYF; d_call: NA; v_call: TRBV4-1; clone_size: NA; j_call: TRBJ2-7
cdr3_nt: TGTGCCAGCAGCTTGGGCTCCTACGAGCAGTACTTC; cdr3_aa: CASSLGSYEQYF; d_call: NA; v_call: TRBV7-8; clone_size: NA; j_call: TRBJ2-7
cdr3_nt: TGCGCCAGCAGCCAAGATACCCCGGGGCGTTACGAGCAGTACTTC; cdr3_aa: CASSQDTPGRYEQYF; d_call: NA; v_call: TRBV4-3; clone_size: NA; j_call: TRBJ2-7
cdr3_nt: TGCAGCGTTGAGGGGACAGCGGCTAACTATGGCTACACCTTC; cdr3_aa: CSVEGTAANYGYTF; d_call: TRBD1; v_call: TRBV29-1; clone_size: NA; j_call: TRBJ1-2
cdr3_nt: TGTGCCAGCAGCTTAGGACTAGCGGGAGCGTACGAGCAGTACTTC; cdr3_aa: CASSLGLAGAYEQYF; d_call: TRBD2; v_call: TRBV7-2; clone_size: NA; j_call: TRBJ2-7
cdr3_nt: TGTGCCAGTAGTGATAAGGGAGAAGAGACCCAGTACTTC; cdr3_aa: CASSDKGEETQYF; d_call: NA; v_call: TRBV19; clone_size: NA; j_call: TRBJ2-5
cdr3_nt: TGTGCCAGCAGTGACGGAGACAATGAGCAGTTCTTC; cdr3_aa: CASSDGDNEQFF; d_call: NA; v_call: TRBV6-4; clone_size: NA; j_call: TRBJ2-1
cdr3_nt: TGCGCCAGCAGCTTACGACAGGGTGACACCGGGGAGCTGTTTTTT; cdr3_aa: CASSLRQGDTGELFF; d_call: TRBD1; v_call: TRBV5-1; clone_size: NA; j_call: TRBJ2-2
cdr3_nt: TGTGCCAGCAGGACAGGGGGTAGTGGCTACACCTTC; cdr3_aa: CASRTGGSGYTF; d_call: TRBD1; v_call: TRBV27; clone_size: NA; j_call: TRBJ1-2
cdr3_nt: TGTGCCATCAGGGAAGCGGGAGGGAGCTCCTACAGTGAGCAGTTCTTC; cdr3_aa: CAIREAGGSSYSEQFF; d_call: TRBD2; v_call: TRBV10-3; clone_size: once; j_call: TRBJ2-1
cdr3_nt: TGTGCCAGCAGCTTGGGGATGGGGGGATCATTCTCCTACAATGAGCAGTTCTTC; cdr3_aa: CASSLGMGGSFSYNEQFF; d_call: NA; v_call: TRBV5-4; clone_size: NA; j_call: TRBJ2-1
cdr3_nt: TGTGCCAGTAAGGGGACAGGCACCTACGAGCAGTACTTC; cdr3_aa: CASKGTGTYEQYF; d_call: TRBD1; v_call: TRBV19; clone_size: NA; j_call: TRBJ2-7